This TCR beta chain was recovered during a study of blood T cell repertoires in COVID-19. Background on the study: Acute and convalescent COVID-19 specimens originated in the United States, Italy and Spain. From T cells, B-cell-depleted T cells, or PBMCs came the material, which was cDNA or gDNA.

Germline V gene lookup returns CDR1 DFQATT and CDR2 SNEGSKA (reference sequence). The CDR3 totals 10 residues. Trimming stripped 3 bases from V and 5 bases from J, with 4 bases between. Authors' processing steps: Reference gene primer amplification yielded estimated nucleated cell counts. Sequencing was performed with immunoSEQ multiplex PCR; in TCRdb, only in-frame clones are kept and a portion is missing. The V and J calls and the clone size are those of that table, but D and trimming were determined from the DNA. This sample has 400,000 or so clones, with around 84% found just once. Material for sequencing was peripheral blood. The V call is TRBV20-1, the J call TRBJ2-5; D gene unclear. The TCR comes from a human donor in a cohort sampled during active COVID-19. Written as DNA, the CDR3 is TGCAGTGCTAGCCTCGAGACCCAGTACTTC. This sequence encodes CSASLETQYF.